The clone carrying this T cell receptor (beta chain) is labeled medium-sized. Antigen unknown. This sample is part of a study of metastatic and nonmetastatic thyroid tumors. For the study at large: Comparative analysis of repertoires was undertaken across blood and tumor or nodule tissue obtained from malignant and benign thyroid patients.

Per the germline V gene, CDR1 is MNHEY and CDR2 is SMNVEV (reference sequence). The CDR3 extends over 13 amino acids. V was pared by 5 bases and J by 3 bases, with 7 bases between. Before thyroid surgery, none of the patients had received any treatment. The authors' processing: Clinicopathological groups of papillary thyroid cancer showed CDR3 differences that were used to build a distant-metastasis classifier. TCRdb re-called clones from the PCR reads using MiXCR. The V and J calls were not made by the authors but by TCRdb's processing. The sample consists of some 22,000 clones, approximately 11% of them appearing once. Study-wide results and limits: Across blood and tumor, TCR beta diversity in malignant thyroid tumors was reportedly significantly higher than in benign nodules.

The source of this sequence is a female donor with papillary thyroid cancer or a benign thyroid nodule (not recorded which). Some clones in this sample may be carry-over from other donors' samples. This chain uses TRBV27 with TRBJ2-2; D is unresolved. The sequenced sample was blood. This CDR3 is CASSHWDTGELFF. CDR3 bases: TGTGCCAGCAGTCATTGGGACACCGGGGAGCTGTTTTTT.